The T cell receptor beta chain described here comes from a study of prognosis after radiotherapy for stage I lung cancer. The V gene end was trimmed by 4 bases and the J gene end by 5 bases; junction bases not matched to a gene: 9. The CDR3 spans 14 residues. Germline V lookup: CDR1 SGHRS, CDR2 YFSETQ. This clonotype was observed many times. From genomic DNA, TCR beta CDR3 was amplified by two-round multiplex PCR. Gene-specific primers for each TRBV and TRBJ gene drove first-round PCR. MiXCR, run by TCRdb on the multiplex PCR reads, gives a single entry per CDR3 protein. Here the sample spans tens of thousands of distinct CDR3 sequences, approximately 30% being singletons.

This chain joins TRBV5-1 and TRBJ2-7; 7 nucleotides agree with TRBD2. This clonotype originated in a donor of 50 years or more with non-small cell lung cancer. Specimen: PBMCs, collected before or after stereotactic body radiation therapy (not recorded which). The CDR3 spells CASSPGLFLHEQYF. CDR3 coding DNA: TGCGCCAGCAGCCCGGGACTATTCCTACACGAGCAGTACTTC.